The 32 T cell receptor beta chains listed next were all sequenced from one sample in a study of blood T cell repertoires in COVID-19. TCRdb keeps only in-frame clones here, not all; method: immunoSEQ multiplex PCR. The sample records under 300,000 clones, about four fifths being singletons. The sequencing sample was made of peripheral blood. Source of these receptors: a woman aged 50 to 60 who had recovered from COVID-19.

The chain carries TRBV2 and TRBJ2-3; TRBD2 matches at 8 bases. CDR1 and CDR2 from the germline V gene are SNHLY and FYNNEI. The CDR3 extends over 11 amino acids. The junction had 2 bases not matched to a gene; V was cut back by 10 bases and J by 5 bases. The CDR3 DNA sequence: TGTGCCACCGGGGGGGGAGATACGCAGTATTTT. Its protein product is CATGGGDTQYF.

The chain links TRBV28 to TRBJ2-3; no definite D call. Germline CDR1 and CDR2: MDHEN and SYDVKM. V dropped 0 bases and J dropped 1 base, with 11 bases sitting between them. This CDR3 is 16 amino acids long. CDR3: CASSLWGSRGTDTQYF. CDR3 sequence (DNA): TGTGCCAGCAGTTTATGGGGCAGCCGAGGCACAGATACGCAGTATTTT.

This sequence joins TRBV21-1 and TRBJ1-1; the table's D call of TRBD1 was not tested on the DNA. TRBV21-1 is a pseudogene. The CDR3 runs to 17 residues. CDR3 in amino acids: CASSKGGDRRGDTEAFF. Written as DNA, the CDR3 is TGTGCCAGCAGCAAGGGCGGGGACAGGAGAGGAGACACTGAAGCTTTCTTT.

This clone was observed a handful of times. J is TRBJ1-2 and V is TRBV7-9; 8 bases line up with TRBD1. The CDR3 extends over 15 amino acids. The V and J ends lost 5 bases and 2 bases, in that order; junction bases with no gene match: 7. The V gene's germline CDR1 is SEHNR and CDR2 FQNEAQ (reference sequence). CDR3 loop: CASSIRRGRNYGYTF. DNA of the CDR3: TGTGCCAGCAGCATACGCAGGGGGCGCAACTATGGCTACACCTTC.

This chain connects TRBV7-2 to TRBJ1-1; maybe TRBD1 (5 bases). Trimming shortened V by 2 bases and J by 0 bases, and 10 bases separated the two germline ends. This CDR3 comprises 15 residues. Germline V lookup: CDR1 SGHTA, CDR2 FQGNSA. The CDR3 is CASSLMGGMNTEAFF. As DNA, the CDR3 is TGTGCCAGCAGCTTAATGGGGGGTATGAACACTGAAGCTTTCTTT.

The chain is built from TRBV4-2 and TRBJ2-3; 9 nucleotides agree with TRBD2. The CDR3 sequence is 18 residues long. Germline V gene lookup returns CDR1 LGHNA and CDR2 YNFKEQ. The junction had 8 bases not matched to a gene; V was cut back by 0 bases and J by 1 base. Written as DNA, the CDR3 is TGTGCCAGCAGCCAAGAGTTGGCGGGGGGGTACGGCACAGATACGCAGTATTTT. Its protein is CASSQELAGGYGTDTQYF.

This chain connects TRBV29-1 to TRBJ2-5; 9 nucleotides align to TRBD1. The trim removed 6 bases at V and 5 bases at J, leaving 4 bases unmatched. The CDR3 is 12 amino acids. Germline CDR1 is SQVTM and CDR2 is ANQGSEA. Written as DNA, the CDR3 is TGCAGCGTCACAGGGGGCGGGGAGACCCAGTACTTC. The encoded protein is CSVTGGGETQYF.

The rearrangement links TRBV6-2 or TRBV6-3 to TRBJ2-1; 12 bases agree with TRBD2. CDR3 length: 17 residues. Trimming at V came to 4 bases and at J to 7 bases, leaving 11 bases not matched to a gene. CDR1 MNHEY and CDR2 SVGEGT come from the germline V gene. The CDR3 sequence is CASSFFFTSGGWNEQFF. The CDR3 nucleotides read TGTGCCAGCAGTTTTTTCTTCACTAGCGGGGGGTGGAATGAGCAGTTCTTC.

The chain has TRBV7-9 and TRBJ2-5; D is possibly TRBD2 (5 bases). Trimming took 1 base from V and 7 from J, leaving 7 bases between them. Per the germline V gene, CDR1 is SEHNR and CDR2 is FQNEAQ (reference sequence). The CDR3 sequence is 12 residues long. Here the CDR3 DNA reads TGTGCCAGCAGCTTAGTAGAGGGGACCCAGTACTTC. Its protein product is CASSLVEGTQYF.

The genes are TRBV7-6 and TRBJ2-2; 7 bases are a match to TRBD1. The CDR3 runs 15 residues. V trimming: 3 bases; J trimming: 6 bases; junction bases outside the gene matches: 7. Germline assignment: CDR1 SGHVS and CDR2 FNYEAQ. The CDR3, as DNA: TGTGCCAGCAGCTTCCCGGGACAGAAGGCCGGGGAGCTGTTTTTT. Its translation: CASSFPGQKAGELFF. Together with reference TRBV7-6 and TRBJ2-2, the CDR3 gives the full variable domain: GAGVSQSPRYKVTKRGQDVALRCDPISGHVSLYWYRQALGQGPEFLTYFNYEAQQDKSGLPNDRFSAERPEGSISTLTIQRTEQRDSAMYRCASSFPGQKAGELFFGEGSRLTVL.

J is TRBJ1-6 and V is TRBV2; D perhaps matches TRBD1 (5 bases). CDR3 length equals 14 residues. Trimming cost V 7 bases and J 7 bases, with 14 bases left between them. CDR1 is SNHLY, CDR2 FYNNEI, per germline. The DNA for the CDR3 is TGTGCCAGCACCCTAGGGGCGGTCAATTCACCCCTCCACTTT. Its protein is CASTLGAVNSPLHF.

V usage is TRBV4-3 and J usage is TRBJ1-5; weak D call: TRBD1 (5 bases). The CDR3 loop spans 15 amino acids. Between the trimmed V and J ends, which lost 1 base and 4 bases, there was a span of 11 bases. CDR1 is LGHNA, CDR2 YSLEER, per germline. In DNA, the CDR3 is TGCGCCAGCAGCCAAGCGTACAGGACAAATCAGCCCCAGCATTTT. It yields the protein CASSQAYRTNQPQHF.

DNA of the CDR3: TGTGCCAGCAGTGAAGCGGCAGGACTAGTGACAGAGACCCAGTACTTC. Its protein is CASSEAAGLVTETQYF. The rearrangement joins TRBV2 to TRBJ2-5; 7 nucleotides line up with TRBD2. Per the germline V gene, CDR1 is SNHLY and CDR2 is FYNNEI. V lost 0 bases, J lost 4 bases, and 8 bases stayed unmatched. This CDR3 is 16 amino acids long.

The chain couples TRBV7-3 to TRBJ2-3; D uncertain. Trimming cost V 2 bases and J 6 bases, with 15 bases left between them. The CDR3 consists of 15 residues. The V gene's germline CDR1 is SGHTA and CDR2 FQGTGA. The DNA of the CDR3 is TGTGCCAGCAGCTTACGTCCAGTCTCCACGGATACGCAGTATTTT. Encoded protein: CASSLRPVSTDTQYF.

J is TRBJ1-1 and V is TRBV6-5; D unresolved. This CDR3 has 13 residues. The V end was cut by 0 bases, the J end by 4 bases, with 6 bases between. The germline V gene has CDR1 MNHEY and CDR2 SVGAGI. CDR3: CASSYSTITEAFF. The DNA of the CDR3 is TGTGCCAGCAGTTACTCGACTATCACTGAAGCTTTCTTT.

Only a few counts were recorded for this clone. The rearrangement links TRBV12-3 or TRBV12-4 to TRBJ1-2; no firm D call. CDR3 length equals 13 residues. V gave up 3 bases and J gave up 7 bases, with 12 bases separating them. The CDR3 loop reads CASSFRGPFGYTF. The DNA of the CDR3 is TGTGCCAGCAGTTTTCGTGGGCCCTTTGGCTACACCTTC.

V usage is TRBV6-2 or TRBV6-3 and J usage is TRBJ2-1, with a weak D call TRBD2 (6 bases). V lost 0 bases to trimming and J lost 10 bases, with 10 bases between them. The CDR3 has 13 amino acids. CDR1 and CDR2 (germline): MNHEY, SVGEGT. CDR3 in amino acids: CASSYSGGLEQFF. The CDR3 DNA follows: TGTGCCAGCAGTTACTCGGGGGGATTAGAGCAGTTCTTC.

This clone was observed a single time. The chain has TRBV5-6 and TRBJ1-4; 10 bases match TRBD1. The CDR3 runs 17 residues. Germline-derived CDR1 and CDR2 are SGHDT and YYEEEE. Trimming cost V 4 bases and J 8 bases; bases outside gene matches: 14. The CDR3 sequence is CASSAGQGISLTEKLFF. CDR3 bases: TGTGCCAGCAGCGCGGGACAGGGGATTAGTCTGACGGAAAAACTGTTTTTT.

The chain carries TRBV6-5 and TRBJ1-2; TRBD1 matches at 8 bases. The V segment lost 4 bases and the J segment 6 bases; nucleotides outside the gene matches: 13. The CDR3 is 16 residues long. Germline CDR1 and CDR2: MNHEY and SVGAGI. CDR3 coding DNA: TGTGCCAGCAGTTTAATCCGGGACAGGCCACCCCATGGCTACACCTTC. This translates into CASSLIRDRPPHGYTF.

J is TRBJ2-1 and V is TRBV6-2 or TRBV6-3; 8 positions match TRBD2. This CDR3 is built from 16 residues. Germline V gene lookup returns CDR1 MNHEY and CDR2 SVGEGT. Trimming took 2 bases from V and 7 from J; bases not matched to a gene: 10. DNA of the CDR3: TGTGCCAGCAGTTACCAGCCCCAGGGACTAGGAAATGAGCAGTTCTTC. Translating gives CASSYQPQGLGNEQFF.

The gene calls are TRBV30 and TRBJ2-1; TRBD2 matches 7 bases. The CDR3 is 15 amino acids. With 0 bases clipped from V and 5 bases from J, the junction kept 7 bases outside the gene matches. Looked up from germline, CDR1 is GTSNPN and CDR2 is SVGIG (reference sequence). The CDR3 here is CAWSVRGSPHNEQFF. In nucleotides, the CDR3 is TGTGCCTGGAGTGTGCGCGGGAGTCCGCACAATGAGCAGTTCTTC.

The V gene is TRBV3-1 (or the pseudogene TRBV3-2), the J gene TRBJ2-7; the match to TRBD2 covers 7 bases. With 2 bases clipped from V and 3 bases from J, the junction kept 4 bases outside the gene matches. The germline V gene has CDR1 LGHDT and CDR2 YNNKEL (reference sequence). This CDR3 spans 14 amino acids. The CDR3 protein is CASSQSSGHYEQYF. CDR3 DNA: TGTGCCAGCAGCCAATCTAGCGGCCACTACGAGCAGTACTTC.

The chain couples TRBV10-3 to TRBJ2-3; possible D gene TRBD2, 7 bases. The germline CDR1 and CDR2 sequences are ENHRY and SYGVKD. V lost 3 bases to trimming and J lost 4 bases, with 14 bases between them. The CDR3 is made up of 15 amino acids. For the CDR3, the DNA is TGTGCCATCAGTGATCCTGGGGGGGCAGCAGATACGCAGTATTTT. Its protein is CAISDPGGAADTQYF.

This clone was picked up many times. The chain is built from TRBV2 and TRBJ1-2; D is unclear. This CDR3 contains 10 residues. Germline V gene lookup returns CDR1 SNHLY and CDR2 FYNNEI. Deletions cut 5 bases from V and 5 bases from J, with 3 bases between. CDR3 coding DNA: TGTGCCAGCAGTTTATATGGCTACACCTTC. This sequence encodes CASSLYGYTF.

The chain is built from TRBV4-3 and TRBJ2-6, with a possible D match to TRBD1 (5 bases). The germline CDR1 and CDR2 sequences are LGHNA and YSLEER. The CDR3 length is 18 residues. V was shortened by 0 bases and J by 1 base, with 13 bases between the two germline ends. CDR3 loop: CASSQDAGWPSGANVLTF. CDR3 sequence (DNA): TGCGCCAGCAGCCAAGATGCAGGGTGGCCTTCTGGGGCCAACGTCCTGACTTTC.

The CDR3 DNA is TGTGCCAGCAGCTCGCAGGGTATCTCCTACAATGAGCAGTTCTTC. Protein sequence: CASSSQGISYNEQFF. The rearrangement joins TRBV7-8 to TRBJ2-1, with D tentatively TRBD1 (5 bases). This CDR3 comprises 15 residues. Germline CDR1 and CDR2: SGHVS and FQNEAQ. V was clipped by 4 bases and J by 0 bases, with 10 bases between them.

As concerns this clone: At the DNA level, this CDR3 is encoded by other sequences in the same sample as well. V and J are TRBV7-3 and TRBJ2-3, with D perhaps TRBD2 (6 bases). Germline assignment: CDR1 SGHTA and CDR2 FQGTGA. This CDR3 comprises 14 residues. Deletions cut 5 bases from V and 0 bases from J, with 9 bases between. The CDR3 DNA is TGTGCCAGCAGCCCGGGACTTAGCACAGATACGCAGTATTTT. It yields the protein CASSPGLSTDTQYF.

As concerns this clone: The same CDR3 can be traced to other DNA sequences in this sample. This chain connects TRBV9 to TRBJ2-7; 8 bases fit TRBD1. The CDR3 contains 15 residues. V gave up 0 bases and J gave up 2 bases; unmatched junction bases: 4. Germline V gene lookup returns CDR1 SGDLS and CDR2 YYNGEE. CDR3 sequence (DNA): TGTGCCAGCAGCGTAGCAGGACAGGGTACCTACGAGCAGTACTTC. It encodes CASSVAGQGTYEQYF.

This clone was picked up a small number of times. The CDR3 loop reads CASSSQGRGYTF. The CDR3 DNA follows: TGTGCCAGCAGTTCCCAGGGGCGTGGCTACACCTTC. The chain uses TRBV12-3 or TRBV12-4 and TRBJ1-2, with D possibly being TRBD1 (6 bases). The CDR3 is made up of 12 amino acids. V was cut by 4 bases and J by 7 bases, with 10 bases left in between.

CDR3 loop: CAIGPALFSEQYF. CDR3 DNA sequence: TGTGCCATCGGGCCTGCCCTTTTCAGCGAGCAGTACTTC. V usage is TRBV10-3 and J usage is TRBJ2-7; no clear D. The CDR3 extends over 13 amino acids. Trimming pared 8 bases from V and 6 bases from J, leaving 17 bases between. The germline V gene has CDR1 ENHRY and CDR2 SYGVKD.

The chain recombines TRBV19 with TRBJ2-1; 7 bases fit TRBD1. The germline gives CDR1 LNHDA, CDR2 SQIVND (reference sequence). J was trimmed by 7 bases and V by 4 bases; bases with no gene match: 10. The CDR3 is 15 amino acids. The CDR3 loop is CASSSEQGRGNEQFF. In nucleotides, the CDR3 is TGTGCCAGTAGTAGTGAACAGGGGCGTGGGAATGAGCAGTTCTTC.

This chain joins TRBV6-5 and TRBJ2-6, with D unclear. The CDR3 loop spans 15 amino acids. CDR1 is MNHEY and CDR2 is SVGAGI in the germline V gene. Trimming took 0 bases from V and 0 from J, leaving 3 bases between them. CDR3: CASSYSGSGANVLTF. In DNA, the CDR3 is TGTGCCAGCAGTTACTCCGGCTCTGGGGCCAACGTCCTGACTTTC.